This T cell receptor (beta chain) originates from a study of T cells in Graves' hyperthyroidism and ophthalmopathy (dated by TCRdb to the late 2010s). Study-level background: Peripheral blood samples were taken at the time of initial diagnosis, prior to any treatment. To identify distinguishing TCR V-J signatures, a discovery cohort of about 95 patients was used, comprising some 45 with Graves' ophthalmopathy and some 60 with stable Graves' hyperthyroidism. An independent validation cohort of 18 to 20 hyperthyroidism patients and 17 patients who later progressed to ophthalmopathy tested prospective prediction of ophthalmopathy. For training and testing, the 95 to 100 patients in the discovery cohort were randomly divided in a 7:3 ratio. In addition, the study compared T-cell repertoires in thyroid tissue and in blood from roughly six Graves' hyperthyroidism patients. After blood sampling, hyperthyroidism patients were treated with methimazole at a starting dose of 30 mg daily, and ophthalmopathy patients were treated with high-dose intravenous methylprednisolone. The paper reports TCR Vbeta CDR3 sequencing of some 140 peripheral blood samples: some 44 ophthalmopathy, 70 to 85 hyperthyroidism and about 17 progressor patients.

Inclusive of the bounding cysteine and phenylalanine, the CDR3 is 14 residues long. This entry keeps only the CDR3 DNA: 42 bases, framed from base 1. Looking up the germline V gene (reference sequence) yields CDR1 MNHEY and CDR2 SMNVEV. Trimming takes 8 bases off V and 7 bases off J; junction bases not matched to a gene: 10. This clonotype was seen many times. Its antigen has not been determined. Base qualities are not provided; no much larger clone lies one nucleotide away. What the study reported, not specific to this receptor: In validation, the model predicted progression to ophthalmopathy a median of about 6.5 months before onset, with over 60% sensitivity and about 72% specificity. In cross-validation, a model built on a 13 V-J signature told ophthalmopathy apart from stable hyperthyroidism with under 90% sensitivity and roughly 82% specificity, and in testing the same model reached 80%/75%. No statistical method was used to fix the sample size in advance, and group allocation was not hidden from the investigators. Blood samples also contained most of the expanded thyroid clonotypes (frequency above 0.001), which suggests that blood repertoires may reflect thyroid immune responses.

Ophthalmopathy patients had moderately to severely active disease, Clinical Activity Score of at least 3, NOSPECS grade of at least 4, and duration under 3 months. The study excluded patients with uncontrolled infections, other autoimmune diseases, pregnancy or lactation. Diagnoses relied on clinical symptoms, serum thyroxine and TRAb, thyroid ultrasound and orbital computed tomography. PBMCs were isolated from more than 9 ml of fresh peripheral blood by Ficoll-Paque density gradient centrifugation. Trizol reagent was used to extract total RNA, and RNA quality was then checked on an Agilent 2100 Bioanalyzer. The TCR beta CDR3 regions were amplified from RNA transcripts. The first round of RT-PCR for the TCR CDR3 was performed with the HTBI primer set and the Qiagen OneStep RT-PCR kit. The libraries were constructed in a second round of multiplex PCR and then size-selected and purified. The libraries were sequenced on an Illumina HiSeq2000 using paired-end 100 bp reads. As for the authors' bioinformatics: Raw data were processed with SOAPnuke, discarding reads with adapters, uncalled bases, mean Phred below 15, or no exact constant-primer or identifier match. COPE v1.2.5 was used to merge high-quality paired reads, and clonotypes were defined as unique nucleotide sequences. MiTCR v1.1 was used to align the clonotypes against IMGT TRBV, TRBD and TRBJ reference segments. The analysis included only V-J combinations with a frequency above 0.0001, which together covered around 99% of the repertoires. A TCS score was defined as the ratio between F50 (clonal expansion) and ExV (chaos), using BLOSUM62-based TCRdist between CDR3 peptides within each V-J. Welch's t-statistics and random forest reduced approximately 520 V-J features to 10 to 15, which were used in a naive Bayes classifier (R e1071). The public reads were quality trimmed at Q25 with fastp and then assembled into clones with MiXCR by TCRdb, keeping productive beta chains. Entries are consolidated by CDR3 protein sequence, retaining the most common genes and DNA. TCRdb's processing, not the authors' own work, is the source of the V and J calls. In all, the sample holds approximately 690,000 distinct CDR3 sequences, and roughly 20% of those were seen once. More than 30% of the sample is in the top ten clones.

Recombination linked TRBV27 to TRBJ2-1; 8 nucleotides in the junction match TRBD2. The sequencing input was blood. The receptor was isolated from a man aged 25 to 45 with Graves' ophthalmopathy. The nucleotide sequence reads as follows: TGTGCCAGCCGCGAACCCGGGGGGGCTAATGAGCAGTTCTTC. It translates to CASREPGGANEQFF.